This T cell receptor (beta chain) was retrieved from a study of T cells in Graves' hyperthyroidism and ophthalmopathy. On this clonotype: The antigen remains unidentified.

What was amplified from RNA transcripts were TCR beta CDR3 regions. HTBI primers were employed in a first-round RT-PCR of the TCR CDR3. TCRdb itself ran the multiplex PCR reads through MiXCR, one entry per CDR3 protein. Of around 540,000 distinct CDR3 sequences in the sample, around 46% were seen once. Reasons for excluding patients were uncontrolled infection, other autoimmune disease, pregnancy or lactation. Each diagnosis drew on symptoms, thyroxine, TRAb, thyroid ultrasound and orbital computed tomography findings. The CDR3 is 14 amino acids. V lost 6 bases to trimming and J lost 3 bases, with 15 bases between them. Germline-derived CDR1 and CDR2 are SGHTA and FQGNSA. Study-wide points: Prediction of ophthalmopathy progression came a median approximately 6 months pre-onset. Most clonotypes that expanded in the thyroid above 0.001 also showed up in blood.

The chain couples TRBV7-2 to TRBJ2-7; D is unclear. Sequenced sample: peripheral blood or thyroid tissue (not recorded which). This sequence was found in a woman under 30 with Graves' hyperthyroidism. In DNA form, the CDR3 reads TGTGCCAGCAGTTACTCGCCCCTAGGCTACGAGCAGTACTTC. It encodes CASSYSPLGYEQYF.